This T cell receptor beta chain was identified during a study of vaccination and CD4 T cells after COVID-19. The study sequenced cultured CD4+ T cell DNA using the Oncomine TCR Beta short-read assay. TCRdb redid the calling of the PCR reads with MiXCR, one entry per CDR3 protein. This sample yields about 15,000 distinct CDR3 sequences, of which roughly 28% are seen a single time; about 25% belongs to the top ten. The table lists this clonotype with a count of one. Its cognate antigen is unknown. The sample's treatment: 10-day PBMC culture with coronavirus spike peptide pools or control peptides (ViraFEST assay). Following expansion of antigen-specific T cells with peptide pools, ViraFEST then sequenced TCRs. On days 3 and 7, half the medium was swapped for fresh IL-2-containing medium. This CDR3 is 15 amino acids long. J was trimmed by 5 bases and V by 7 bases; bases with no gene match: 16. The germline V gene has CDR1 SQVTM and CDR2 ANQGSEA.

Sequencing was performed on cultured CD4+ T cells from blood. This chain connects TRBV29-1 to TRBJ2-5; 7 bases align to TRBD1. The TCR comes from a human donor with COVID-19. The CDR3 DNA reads TGCAGCGCCTTTGACAGGGAAGGTACGCGGGAGACCCAGTACTTC. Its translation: CSAFDREGTRETQYF.